This record covers a single TCR beta chain. Its matching antigen is unknown. The entry originates in a study of Ad26.COV2.S vaccination and SARS-CoV-2 variants. Findings and limits, study-wide: Analyses of TCR breadth and depth may have underestimated total T cell responses. CD8+ and CD4+ T cells specific for spike reportedly responded with substantial breadth after vaccination. The placebo group had lower spike-specific TCR breadth than the vaccine recipients did.

Data came from immunoSEQ multiplex PCR; TCRdb stores just in-frame clones and leaves some out. Found here are 330,000 or so clones, 75% to 90% of them singletons; the top ten hold approximately 5.8%. Stated treatment: 19 received Ad26.COV2.S at low or high dose, single or two shots; several received placebo; per-sample allocation not given. Sample collection was performed on day 63 after the first vaccine or placebo injection. It was Wuhan-strain SARS-CoV-2 spike that the Ad26 vaccine vector expressed. V lost 7 bases, J lost 6 bases, and 18 bases stayed unmatched. Looked up from germline, CDR1 is LNHDA and CDR2 is SQIVND (reference sequence). The CDR3 length is 18 residues.

The starting material was peripheral blood, obtained in a trial of Ad26.COV2.S vaccine versus placebo. The chain couples TRBV19 to TRBJ2-2; 9 bases line up with TRBD1. This receptor was obtained from a person aged 18-60 years who received the Ad26.COV2.S COVID-19 vaccine or a placebo. CDR3 coding DNA: TGTGCCAGTATGAGTGACTACCGGGACAGGGTCTTTCCCGGGGAGCTGTTTTTT. Translating gives CASMSDYRDRVFPGELFF.